This TCR beta chain was obtained from a study of T cells after yellow fever vaccination. General study findings and limits: Although most clonotypes did not, a small share appeared in both CD4 and CD8 compartments.

Germline CDR1 is SQVTM and CDR2 is ANQGSEA. The V end lost 6 bases, the J end lost 4 bases, and 8 bases lay between the germline ends. This CDR3 contains 11 residues. Concerning this clonotype itself: Antigen: not known.

For TCR, cDNA came from 5'RACE template switching, which added a universal primer site and UMIs. MiXCR, applied by TCRdb to the 5' RACE reads, yields one record per CDR3 protein. The sample consists of some 500,000 distinct CDR3 sequences, roughly 14% of them appearing once. The chain links TRBV29-1 to TRBJ2-3; D may correspond to TRBD1 or TRBD2 (5 bases each). The sequences come from PBMCs, collected on the day of the yellow fever booster vaccination. The source of this sequence is a man aged 25 to 40 who received the YFV17D yellow fever vaccine. CDR3: CSVQGADTQYF. The DNA for the CDR3 is TGCAGCGTCCAGGGAGCAGATACGCAGTATTTT.